This is a list of T cell receptor beta chains from one sample in a study of preoperative IRX-2 immunotherapy in early breast cancer. Assay used: immunoSEQ multiplex PCR; TCRdb lists only in-frame clones, some missing. The sample has 40,000 to 45,000 clones; 70% to 80% are singletons. Sequencing was performed on tumor tissue, taken after IRX-2 immunotherapy. These receptors were collected from a human donor with breast cancer. Each CDR3 is given with its conserved first and last residue. The D gene is left open where the match is weak. The listing skips clone size in some rows; elsewhere it reads once, few, many or a size class.

abundance: once
v_gene: TRBV6-8
j_gene: TRBJ2-3
d_gene: TRBD2
CDR3aa: CASSVSSGSPTDTQYF
CDR3nt: TGTGCCAGCAGTGTCTCTAGCGGGAGCCCCACAGATACGCAGTATTTT

abundance: .
v_gene: TRBV15
j_gene: TRBJ2-2
d_gene: TRBD2
CDR3aa: CATSRDRPSGRAGELFF
CDR3nt: TGTGCCACCAGCAGAGATCGACCTAGCGGGAGAGCCGGGGAGCTGTTTTTT

abundance: .
v_gene: TRBV10-3
j_gene: TRBJ1-4
d_gene: .
CDR3aa: CAISESPPTGKATNEKLFF
CDR3nt: TGTGCCATCAGTGAGTCGCCCCCGACAGGAAAGGCAACTAATGAAAAACTGTTTTTT

abundance: .
v_gene: TRBV5-1
j_gene: TRBJ1-4
d_gene: .
CDR3aa: CASSLDPGSEKLFF
CDR3nt: TGCGCCAGCAGCTTGGACCCAGGGAGTGAAAAACTGTTTTTT

abundance: .
v_gene: TRBV19
j_gene: TRBJ1-2
d_gene: .
CDR3aa: CASSTRGSHGYTF
CDR3nt: TGTGCCAGTAGTACCAGGGGAAGCCATGGCTACACCTTC

abundance: .
v_gene: TRBV4-1
j_gene: TRBJ2-3
d_gene: .
CDR3aa: CASSSPGVDTQYF
CDR3nt: TGCGCCAGCAGCAGCCCAGGCGTCGATACGCAGTATTTT

abundance: few
v_gene: TRBV6-8
j_gene: TRBJ1-5
d_gene: TRBD1
CDR3aa: CASSEGQGSVGNQPQHF
CDR3nt: TGTGCCAGCAGTGAGGGACAGGGTAGTGTAGGCAATCAGCCCCAGCATTTT

abundance: .
v_gene: TRBV18
j_gene: TRBJ2-5
d_gene: .
CDR3aa: CASSPVSGIETQYF
CDR3nt: TGTGCCAGCTCACCAGTGTCAGGGATAGAGACCCAGTACTTC

abundance: .
v_gene: TRBV18
j_gene: TRBJ2-2
d_gene: .
CDR3aa: CASSPTMDPWGGELFF
CDR3nt: TGTGCCAGCTCACCAACCATGGACCCATGGGGCGGGGAGCTGTTTTTT

abundance: .
v_gene: TRBV28
j_gene: TRBJ2-7
d_gene: TRBD1
CDR3aa: CASSGIQGSTTYEQYF
CDR3nt: TGTGCCAGCAGTGGCATACAGGGGTCAACTACCTACGAGCAGTACTTC

abundance: .
v_gene: TRBV11-3
j_gene: TRBJ2-2
d_gene: .
CDR3aa: CASTTDGNTGELFF
CDR3nt: TGTGCCAGCACCACGGACGGGAACACCGGGGAGCTGTTTTTT

abundance: few
v_gene: TRBV28
j_gene: TRBJ2-7
d_gene: TRBD1
CDR3aa: CASSRGGGEQYF
CDR3nt: TGTGCCAGCAGTAGAGGGGGCGGCGAGCAGTACTTC

abundance: .
v_gene: TRBV6-8
j_gene: TRBJ1-1
d_gene: .
CDR3aa: CASSTEVGGTEAFF
CDR3nt: TGTGCCAGCAGTACAGAGGTCGGGGGCACTGAAGCTTTCTTT

abundance: .
v_gene: TRBV23-1
j_gene: TRBJ2-7
d_gene: TRBD1
CDR3aa: CASSLFTGVSYEQYF
CDR3nt: TGCGCCAGCAGCTTATTCACAGGGGTTTCCTACGAGCAGTACTTC

abundance: .
v_gene: TRBV5-1
j_gene: TRBJ1-2
d_gene: .
CDR3aa: CASKSLTDNYGYTF
CDR3nt: TGCGCCAGCAAATCGCTAACGGATAACTATGGCTACACCTTC

abundance: .
v_gene: TRBV14
j_gene: TRBJ2-6
d_gene: .
CDR3aa: CASSQRRPGANVLTF
CDR3nt: TGTGCCAGCAGCCAAAGACGGCCTGGGGCCAACGTCCTGACTTTC

abundance: .
v_gene: TRBV11-3
j_gene: TRBJ2-1
d_gene: TRBD1
CDR3aa: CASSLTWDRYNEQFF
CDR3nt: TGTGCCAGCAGCTTAACGTGGGACAGATACAATGAGCAGTTCTTC

abundance: .
v_gene: TRBV25-1
j_gene: TRBJ1-1
d_gene: TRBD1
CDR3aa: CASSGTGVWTEAFF
CDR3nt: TGTGCCAGCAGTGGGACAGGGGTATGGACTGAAGCTTTCTTT

abundance: .
v_gene: TRBV5-1
j_gene: TRBJ2-2
d_gene: .
CDR3aa: CASRPAGNTGELFF
CDR3nt: TGCGCCAGCCGCCCGGCGGGGAACACCGGGGAGCTGTTTTTT

abundance: .
v_gene: TRBV29-1
j_gene: TRBJ2-3
d_gene: TRBD2
CDR3aa: CSVSGLAGTDTQYF
CDR3nt: TGCAGCGTGTCGGGACTAGCAGGCACAGATACGCAGTATTTT

abundance: .
v_gene: TRBV28
j_gene: TRBJ1-2
d_gene: .
CDR3aa: CASSLLREGNYGYTF
CDR3nt: TGTGCCAGCAGTTTATTAAGGGAGGGAAACTATGGCTACACCTTC

abundance: .
v_gene: TRBV6-8
j_gene: TRBJ1-5
d_gene: .
CDR3aa: CASSDTLNQPQHF
CDR3nt: TGTGCCAGCAGCGACACCCTCAATCAGCCCCAGCATTTT

abundance: few
v_gene: TRBV6-8
j_gene: TRBJ1-5
d_gene: .
CDR3aa: CASSKSGYQPQHF
CDR3nt: TGTGCCAGCAGTAAGTCGGGGTACCAGCCCCAGCATTTT

abundance: once
v_gene: TRBV22-1
j_gene: TRBJ2-3
d_gene: .
CDR3aa: CAIAGGGAGDTQYF
CDR3nt: TGTGCCATAGCTGGCGGGGGGGCCGGTGATACGCAGTATTTT

abundance: .
v_gene: TRBV19
j_gene: TRBJ2-7
d_gene: .
CDR3aa: CASSAGSLGEQYF
CDR3nt: TGTGCCAGTAGCGCCGGGTCCTTGGGGGAGCAGTACTTC

abundance: .
v_gene: TRBV14
j_gene: TRBJ1-1
d_gene: .
CDR3aa: CASSPLRQGSRKGTEAFF
CDR3nt: TGTGCCAGCAGCCCCCTCCGGCAAGGTAGCCGAAAGGGCACTGAAGCTTTCTTT

abundance: .
v_gene: TRBV5-1
j_gene: TRBJ2-7
d_gene: .
CDR3aa: CASRALGQGSDEQYF
CDR3nt: TGCGCCAGCAGAGCGCTGGGGCAGGGTAGCGACGAGCAGTACTTC

abundance: .
v_gene: TRBV28
j_gene: TRBJ2-7
d_gene: .
CDR3aa: CASSQAHRPEQYF
CDR3nt: TGTGCCAGCAGTCAAGCTCACAGGCCCGAGCAGTACTTC

abundance: once
v_gene: TRBV5-1
j_gene: TRBJ1-1
d_gene: .
CDR3aa: CASSLRGGATEAFF
CDR3nt: TGCGCCAGCAGCCTCCGGGGTGGGGCGACTGAAGCTTTCTTT

abundance: .
v_gene: TRBV29-1
j_gene: TRBJ2-2
d_gene: .
CDR3aa: CSATGMSTGELFF
CDR3nt: TGCAGCGCAACGGGTATGAGCACCGGGGAGCTGTTTTTT

abundance: .
v_gene: TRBV23-1
j_gene: TRBJ2-2
d_gene: TRBD2
CDR3aa: CASSSGGTITGELFF
CDR3nt: TGCGCCAGCAGTAGCGGGGGGACTATCACCGGGGAGCTGTTTTTT

abundance: .
v_gene: TRBV1
j_gene: TRBJ2-7
d_gene: .
CDR3aa: CASSQGQGPEEQYF
CDR3nt: TGCGCCAGCAGCCAAGGACAGGGCCCCGAAGAGCAGTACTTC

abundance: few
v_gene: TRBV6-8
j_gene: TRBJ2-7
d_gene: TRBD2
CDR3aa: CASSGTGGPYEQYF
CDR3nt: TGTGCCAGCAGTGGGACGGGGGGGCCCTACGAGCAGTACTTC

abundance: .
v_gene: TRBV6-8
j_gene: TRBJ1-3
d_gene: .
CDR3aa: CASSGNSGNTIYF
CDR3nt: TGTGCCAGCAGTGGCAACTCTGGAAACACCATATATTTT

abundance: .
v_gene: TRBV12-5
j_gene: TRBJ2-5
d_gene: .
CDR3aa: CASGLDISVTQYF
CDR3nt: TGTGCTAGTGGACTGGACATTTCAGTGACCCAGTACTTC

abundance: .
v_gene: TRBV18
j_gene: TRBJ1-5
d_gene: .
CDR3aa: CASSPEAGQPQHF
CDR3nt: TGTGCCAGCTCACCAGAGGCCGGTCAGCCCCAGCATTTT

abundance: .
v_gene: TRBV5-1
j_gene: TRBJ1-4
d_gene: .
CDR3aa: CASSLNPGLNEKLFF
CDR3nt: TGCGCCAGCAGCCTGAATCCGGGGCTGAATGAAAAACTGTTTTTT

abundance: .
v_gene: TRBV5-1
j_gene: TRBJ2-3
d_gene: TRBD2
CDR3aa: CASSLVLAGGPRSTDTQYF
CDR3nt: TGCGCCAGCAGCTTGGTTTTAGCGGGAGGGCCCAGGAGCACAGATACGCAGTATTTT

abundance: .
v_gene: TRBV6-8
j_gene: TRBJ2-1
d_gene: .
CDR3aa: CASREGRGNEQFF
CDR3nt: TGTGCCAGCAGGGAAGGGAGAGGCAATGAGCAGTTCTTC

abundance: few
v_gene: TRBV14
j_gene: TRBJ1-4
d_gene: .
CDR3aa: CASSQGVTVVNEKLFF
CDR3nt: TGTGCCAGCAGCCAAGGGGTCACAGTAGTAAATGAAAAACTGTTTTTT

abundance: .
v_gene: TRBV7-8
j_gene: TRBJ1-5
d_gene: TRBD1
CDR3aa: CASSPGGQARLQPQHF
CDR3nt: TGTGCCAGCAGCCCTGGGGGACAGGCAAGACTTCAGCCCCAGCATTTT

abundance: .
v_gene: TRBV11-3
j_gene: TRBJ2-3
d_gene: .
CDR3aa: CASSLRQGGTDTQYF
CDR3nt: TGTGCCAGCAGCTTACGGCAGGGCGGCACAGATACGCAGTATTTT

abundance: .
v_gene: TRBV5-1
j_gene: TRBJ2-7
d_gene: .
CDR3aa: CASSLVAGSSYEQYF
CDR3nt: TGCGCCAGCAGCTTGGTGGCAGGGAGCTCCTACGAGCAGTACTTC

abundance: .
v_gene: TRBV19
j_gene: TRBJ1-5
d_gene: .
CDR3aa: CASNFGSGGNQPQHF
CDR3nt: TGTGCCAGTAATTTTGGAAGCGGAGGTAATCAGCCCCAGCATTTT